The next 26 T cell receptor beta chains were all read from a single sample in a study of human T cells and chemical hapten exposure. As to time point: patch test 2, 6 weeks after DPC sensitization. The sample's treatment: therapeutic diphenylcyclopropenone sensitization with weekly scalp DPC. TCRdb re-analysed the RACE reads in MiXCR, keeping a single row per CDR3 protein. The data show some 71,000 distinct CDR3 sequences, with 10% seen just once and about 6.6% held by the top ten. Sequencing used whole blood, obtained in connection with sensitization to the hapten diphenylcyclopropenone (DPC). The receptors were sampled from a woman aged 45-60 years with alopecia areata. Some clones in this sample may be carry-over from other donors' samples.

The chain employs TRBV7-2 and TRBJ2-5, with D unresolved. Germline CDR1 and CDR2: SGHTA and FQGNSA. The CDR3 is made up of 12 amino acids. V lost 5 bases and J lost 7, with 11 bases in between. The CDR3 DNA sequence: TGTGCCAGCAGCCTAATCGTTGGGACCCAGTACTTC. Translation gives CASSLIVGTQYF.

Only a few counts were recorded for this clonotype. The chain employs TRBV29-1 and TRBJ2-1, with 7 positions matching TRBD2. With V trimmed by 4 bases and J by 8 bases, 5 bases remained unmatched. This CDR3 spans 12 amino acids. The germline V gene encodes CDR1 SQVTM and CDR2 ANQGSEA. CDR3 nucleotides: TGCAGCGTTGTACTAGCGTGGGATGAGCAGTTCTTC. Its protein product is CSVVLAWDEQFF.

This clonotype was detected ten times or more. CDR3 DNA sequence: TGTGCCAGCAGTCAGTCGGGGGTTACGCAGTATTTT. Amino acid sequence: CASSQSGVTQYF. The V gene is TRBV7-9, the J gene TRBJ2-3; perhaps TRBD2 as D (6 bases). The CDR3 has 12 amino acids. Between the trimmed V and J ends, which lost 6 bases and 8 bases, there was a span of 12 bases. CDR1 SEHNR and CDR2 FQNEAQ come from the germline V gene (reference sequence).

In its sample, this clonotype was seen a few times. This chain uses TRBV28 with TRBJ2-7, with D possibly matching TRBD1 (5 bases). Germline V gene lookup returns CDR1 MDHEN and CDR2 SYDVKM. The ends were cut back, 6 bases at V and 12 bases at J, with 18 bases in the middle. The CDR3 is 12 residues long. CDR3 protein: CASSPTDTLGYF. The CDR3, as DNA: TGTGCCAGCAGCCCGACAGATACTCTGGGGTACTTC.

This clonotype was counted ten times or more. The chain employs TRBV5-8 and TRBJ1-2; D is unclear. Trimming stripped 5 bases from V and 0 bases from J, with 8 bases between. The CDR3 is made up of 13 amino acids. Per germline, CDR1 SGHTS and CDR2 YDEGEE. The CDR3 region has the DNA TGTGCCAGCAGTCCCGGGTCTAACTATGGCTACACCTTC. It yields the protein CASSPGSNYGYTF. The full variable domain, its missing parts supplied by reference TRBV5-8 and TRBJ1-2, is EAGVTQSPTHLIKTRGQQATLRCSPISGHTSVYWYQQALGLGLQFLLWYDEGEERNRGNFPPRFSGRQFPNYSSELNVNALELEDSALYLCASSPGSNYGYTFGSGTRLTVV.

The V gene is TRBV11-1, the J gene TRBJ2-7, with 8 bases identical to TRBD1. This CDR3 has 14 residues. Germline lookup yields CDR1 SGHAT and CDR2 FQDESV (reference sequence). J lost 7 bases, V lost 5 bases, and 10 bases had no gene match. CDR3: CASSPDRVGKEQYF. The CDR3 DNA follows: TGTGCCAGCAGCCCGGACAGGGTCGGGAAAGAGCAGTACTTC.

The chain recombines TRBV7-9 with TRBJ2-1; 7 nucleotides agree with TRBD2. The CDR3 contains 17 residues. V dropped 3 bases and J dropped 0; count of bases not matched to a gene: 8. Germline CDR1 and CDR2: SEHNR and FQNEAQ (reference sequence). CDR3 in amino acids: CASSFTGDYHSYNEQFF. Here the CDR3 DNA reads TGTGCCAGCAGCTTCACCGGGGACTACCACTCCTACAATGAGCAGTTCTTC.

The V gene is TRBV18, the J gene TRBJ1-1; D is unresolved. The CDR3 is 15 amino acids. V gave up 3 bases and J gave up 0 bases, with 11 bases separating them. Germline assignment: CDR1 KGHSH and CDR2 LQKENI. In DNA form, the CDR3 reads TGTGCCAGCTCACCGATTCCACGAATGAACACTGAAGCTTTCTTT. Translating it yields CASSPIPRMNTEAFF. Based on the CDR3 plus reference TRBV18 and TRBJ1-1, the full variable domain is NAGVMQNPRHLVRRRGQEARLRCSPMKGHSHVYWYRQLPEEGLKFMVYLQKENIIDESGMPKERFSAEFPKEGPSILRIQQVVRGDSAAYFCASSPIPRMNTEAFFGQGTRLTVV.

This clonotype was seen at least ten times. CDR3 protein: CASSPLSDTQYF. The DNA for the CDR3 is TGTGCCAGCTCACCACTTTCTGATACGCAGTATTTT. The rearrangement links TRBV18 to TRBJ2-3, with D unclear. The germline V gene has CDR1 KGHSH and CDR2 LQKENI. The CDR3 runs 12 residues. The ends were cut back, 1 base at V and 6 bases at J, with 5 bases in the middle. Together with reference TRBV18 and TRBJ2-3, the CDR3 gives the full variable domain: NAGVMQNPRHLVRRRGQEARLRCSPMKGHSHVYWYRQLPEEGLKFMVYLQKENIIDESGMPKERFSAEFPKEGPSILRIQQVVRGDSAAYFCASSPLSDTQYFGPGTRLTVL.

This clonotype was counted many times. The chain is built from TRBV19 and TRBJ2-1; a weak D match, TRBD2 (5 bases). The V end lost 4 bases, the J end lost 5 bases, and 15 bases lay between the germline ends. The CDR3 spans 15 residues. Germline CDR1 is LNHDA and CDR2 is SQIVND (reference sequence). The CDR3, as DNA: TGTGCCAGTAGTAATGTGGGAGTAAAGAACAATGAGCAGTTCTTC. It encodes CASSNVGVKNNEQFF.

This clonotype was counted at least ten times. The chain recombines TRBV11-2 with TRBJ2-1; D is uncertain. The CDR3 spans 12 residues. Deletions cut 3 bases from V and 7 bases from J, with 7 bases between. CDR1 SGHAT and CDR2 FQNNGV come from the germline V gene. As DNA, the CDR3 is TGTGCCAGCAGCTTGGGTTGGAATGAGCAGTTCTTC. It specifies CASSLGWNEQFF.

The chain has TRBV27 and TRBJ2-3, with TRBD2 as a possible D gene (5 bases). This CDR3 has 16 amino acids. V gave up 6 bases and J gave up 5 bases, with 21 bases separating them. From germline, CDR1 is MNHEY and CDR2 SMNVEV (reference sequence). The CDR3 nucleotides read TGTGCCAGCAGCTCCCTCAGAGGAGGCGTGAGAGATACGCAGTATTTT. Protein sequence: CASSSLRGGVRDTQYF.

The CDR3 loop is CASSLRVRIYEQYF. As DNA, the CDR3 is TGTGCCAGCAGTTTAAGGGTCAGGATCTACGAGCAGTACTTC. This chain links TRBV12-3 or TRBV12-4 with TRBJ2-7; the D is unclear. This CDR3 has 14 amino acids. V lost 2 bases, J lost 3 bases, and 11 bases lay in between.

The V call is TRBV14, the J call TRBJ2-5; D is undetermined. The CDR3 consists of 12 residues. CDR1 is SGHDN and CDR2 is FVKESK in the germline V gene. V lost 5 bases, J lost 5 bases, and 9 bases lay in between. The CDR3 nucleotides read TGTGCCAGCAGCTACCCTCAGGAGACCCAGTACTTC. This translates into CASSYPQETQYF.

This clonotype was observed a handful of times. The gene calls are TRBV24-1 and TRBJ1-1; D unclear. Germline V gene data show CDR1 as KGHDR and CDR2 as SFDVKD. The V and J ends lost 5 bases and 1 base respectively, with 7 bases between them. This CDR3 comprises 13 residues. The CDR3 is CATSASGNTEAFF. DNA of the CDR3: TGTGCCACCAGTGCTTCGGGGAACACTGAAGCTTTCTTT.

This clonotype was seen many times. The CDR3 reads CASSPLRTGGYTF. The CDR3 nucleotides are TGTGCCAGCAGCCCCTTGCGGACCGGCGGCTACACCTTC. J is TRBJ1-2 and V is TRBV11-1, with no clear D. CDR3 length: 13 residues. V was cut by 5 bases and J by 8 bases, with 15 bases left in between. Germline CDR1 is SGHAT and CDR2 is FQDESV (reference sequence).

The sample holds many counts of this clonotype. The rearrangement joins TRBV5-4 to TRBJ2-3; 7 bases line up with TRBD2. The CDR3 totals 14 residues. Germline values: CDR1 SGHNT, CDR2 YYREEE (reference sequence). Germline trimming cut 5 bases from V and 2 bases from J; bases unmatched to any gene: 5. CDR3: CASSPRLATDTQYF. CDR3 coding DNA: TGTGCCAGCAGTCCTCGACTAGCCACAGATACGCAGTATTTT.

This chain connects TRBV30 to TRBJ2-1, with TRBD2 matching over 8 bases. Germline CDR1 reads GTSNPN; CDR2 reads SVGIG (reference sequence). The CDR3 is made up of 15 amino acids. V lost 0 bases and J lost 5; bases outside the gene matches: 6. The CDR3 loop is CAWSVLVLADNEQFF. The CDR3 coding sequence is TGTGCCTGGAGTGTACTAGTACTAGCGGACAATGAGCAGTTCTTC.

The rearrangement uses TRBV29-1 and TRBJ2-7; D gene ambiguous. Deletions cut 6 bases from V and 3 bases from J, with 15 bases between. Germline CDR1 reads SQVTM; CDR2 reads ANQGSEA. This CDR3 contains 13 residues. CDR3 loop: CSVTPQASYEQYF. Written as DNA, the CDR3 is TGCAGCGTGACACCCCAGGCAAGCTACGAGCAGTACTTC.

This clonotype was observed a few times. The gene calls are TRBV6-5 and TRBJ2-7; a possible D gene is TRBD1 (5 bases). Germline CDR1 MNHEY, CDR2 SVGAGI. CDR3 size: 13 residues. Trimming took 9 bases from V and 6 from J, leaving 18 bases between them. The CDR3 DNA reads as TGTGCCAGTAGACCCGCCTTTAGGGGCGAGCAGTACTTC. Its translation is CASRPAFRGEQYF.

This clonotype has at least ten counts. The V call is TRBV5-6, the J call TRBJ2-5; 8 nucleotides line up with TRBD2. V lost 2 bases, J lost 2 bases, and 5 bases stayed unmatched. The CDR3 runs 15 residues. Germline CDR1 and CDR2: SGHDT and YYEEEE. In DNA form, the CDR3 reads TGTGCCAGCAGCTTTTGGTTAGCGGGGCAAGAGACCCAGTACTTC. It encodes CASSFWLAGQETQYF.

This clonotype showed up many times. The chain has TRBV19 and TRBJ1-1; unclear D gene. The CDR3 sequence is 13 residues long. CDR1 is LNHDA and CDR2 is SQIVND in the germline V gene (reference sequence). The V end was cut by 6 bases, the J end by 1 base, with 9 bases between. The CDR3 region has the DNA TGTGCCAGTAGCAAGGACCCGAACACTGAAGCTTTCTTT. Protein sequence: CASSKDPNTEAFF.

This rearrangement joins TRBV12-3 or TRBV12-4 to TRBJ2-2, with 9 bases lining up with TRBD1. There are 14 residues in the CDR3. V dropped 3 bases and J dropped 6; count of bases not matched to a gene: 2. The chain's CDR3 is CASSLTGGAGELFF. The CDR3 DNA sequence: TGTGCCAGCAGTTTGACAGGGGGAGCCGGGGAGCTGTTTTTT.

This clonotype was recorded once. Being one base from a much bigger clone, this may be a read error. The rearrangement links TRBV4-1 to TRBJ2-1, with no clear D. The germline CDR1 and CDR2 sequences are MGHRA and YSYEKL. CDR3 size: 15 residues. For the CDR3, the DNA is TGCGCCTGCAGCCAAGACAATGGGGCCTACAATGAGCAGTTCTTC. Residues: CACSQDNGAYNEQFF.

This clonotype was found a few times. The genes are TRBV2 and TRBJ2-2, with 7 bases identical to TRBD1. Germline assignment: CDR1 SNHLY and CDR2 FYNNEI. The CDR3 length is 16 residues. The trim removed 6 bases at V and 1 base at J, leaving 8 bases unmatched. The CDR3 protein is CASREQGIRNTGELFF. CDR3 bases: TGTGCCAGCAGGGAACAGGGGATCCGGAACACCGGGGAGCTGTTTTTT.

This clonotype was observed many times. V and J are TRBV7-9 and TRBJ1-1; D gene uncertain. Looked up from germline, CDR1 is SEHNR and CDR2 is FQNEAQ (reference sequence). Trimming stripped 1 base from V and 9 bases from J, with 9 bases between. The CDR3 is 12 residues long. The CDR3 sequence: CASSLESRQAFF. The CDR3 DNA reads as TGTGCCAGCAGCTTAGAGTCGCGACAAGCTTTCTTT.